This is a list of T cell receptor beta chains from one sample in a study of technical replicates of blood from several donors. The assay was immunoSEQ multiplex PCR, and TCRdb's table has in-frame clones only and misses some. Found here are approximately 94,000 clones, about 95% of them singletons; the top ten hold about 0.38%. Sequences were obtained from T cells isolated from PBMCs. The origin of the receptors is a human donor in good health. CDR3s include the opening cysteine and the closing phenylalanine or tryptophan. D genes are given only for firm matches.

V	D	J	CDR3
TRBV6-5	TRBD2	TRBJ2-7	CASKLAGGRYEQYF
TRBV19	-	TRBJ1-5	CASSITVSWQSNQPQHF
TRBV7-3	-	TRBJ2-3	CASSLRQTGYTDTQYF
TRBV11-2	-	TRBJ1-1	CASRIRYRGGTEAFF
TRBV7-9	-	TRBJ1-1	CASSLLIGGHTEAFF
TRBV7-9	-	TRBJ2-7	CASSSSGRTSGEQYF
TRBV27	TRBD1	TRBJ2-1	CASSRDRGDNEQFF
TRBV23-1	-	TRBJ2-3	CASSQSKGVPDTDTQYF
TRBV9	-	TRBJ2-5	CASSVGSGGWQTQYF
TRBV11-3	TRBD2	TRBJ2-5	CASSLGGLAEETQYF
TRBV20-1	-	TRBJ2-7	CSALLVREQYF
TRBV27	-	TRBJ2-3	CASSLGDGAPSTDTQYF
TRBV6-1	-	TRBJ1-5	CASSEHSVVNQPQHF
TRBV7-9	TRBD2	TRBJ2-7	CASSLAGSGRLDEQYF
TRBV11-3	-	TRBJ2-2	CASSFPTQGFPGELFF
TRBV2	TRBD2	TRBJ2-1	CASSGSGGIYNEQFF
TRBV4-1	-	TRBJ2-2	CASSQASTPGELFF
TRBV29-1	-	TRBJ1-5	CSVEVAGSSNQPQHF
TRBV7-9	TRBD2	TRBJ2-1	CASRRGTSGRNEQFF
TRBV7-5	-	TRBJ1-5	CVRSKYRCRGDSNQPQHF
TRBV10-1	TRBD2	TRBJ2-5	CASSGGLAIETQYF
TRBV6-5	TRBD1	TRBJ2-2	CASSYTTGYTGELFF
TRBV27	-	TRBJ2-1	CASSSGREVDEQFF
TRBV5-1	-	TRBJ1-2	CASSLATGDGYTF
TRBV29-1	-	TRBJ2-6	CSVGGPYSGANVLTF
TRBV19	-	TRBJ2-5	CASSIEALQETQYF
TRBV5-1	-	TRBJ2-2	CASSPVIGRGTGELFF
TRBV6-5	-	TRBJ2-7	CASSPRRVTYEQYF
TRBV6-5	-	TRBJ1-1	CASSYGEKAFF
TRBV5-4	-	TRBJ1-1	CASSPGGNTEAFF
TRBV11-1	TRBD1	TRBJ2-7	CASSPGTALYEQYF
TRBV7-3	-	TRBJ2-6	CASSYREHGANVLTF
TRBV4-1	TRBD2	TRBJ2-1	CASSPGLAGVIYNEQFF
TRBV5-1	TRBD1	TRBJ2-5	CASSLGTGQMGQETQYF
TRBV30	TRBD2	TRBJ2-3	CAWREGLAGVTQYF
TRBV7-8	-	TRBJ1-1	CASSLDTLNTEAFF
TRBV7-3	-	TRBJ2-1	CASSRGRNEQFF
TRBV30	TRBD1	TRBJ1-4	CASTGGQGAREKLFF
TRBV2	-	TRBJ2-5	CASGRLQETQYF
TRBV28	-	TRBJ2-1	CASSFTRNGEQFF
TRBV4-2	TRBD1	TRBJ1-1	CASSQDEFGLDRLNTEAFF
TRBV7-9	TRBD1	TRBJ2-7	CASSFGTGASYEQYF
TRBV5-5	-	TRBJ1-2	CASSLGQSNTYGYTF
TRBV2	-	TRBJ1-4	CASSESGGVFIDEKLFF
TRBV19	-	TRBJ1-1	CASSTYTEAFF
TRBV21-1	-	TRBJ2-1	CASSKVGTSGKNNEQFF
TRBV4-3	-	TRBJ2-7	CASSRDTTYEQYF
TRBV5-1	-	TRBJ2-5	CASSRGHQETQYF
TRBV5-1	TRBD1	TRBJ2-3	CASSEPGGTQYF
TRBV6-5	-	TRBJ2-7	CASRIPGDPYEQYF
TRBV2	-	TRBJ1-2	CASKTGSFYGYTF
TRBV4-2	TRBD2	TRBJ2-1	CASSQRENNEQFF
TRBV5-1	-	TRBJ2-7	CASSQPATGSLGFRLDEQYF
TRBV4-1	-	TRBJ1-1	CASSPRGTEAFF
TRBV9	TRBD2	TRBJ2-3	CASTSGSYTTDTQYF
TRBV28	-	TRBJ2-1	CASSFAYEQFF
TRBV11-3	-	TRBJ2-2	CASSPLANTGELFF
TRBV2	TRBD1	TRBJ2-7	CASPPGTGPSGRYEQYF